This T cell receptor (beta chain) was identified during a study of control samples from healthy donors and cancer patients (dated by TCRdb to about 2020). In this sample, this clone turned up a few times. Its antigen target is currently unknown. Base qualities were left out, and no much larger clone turns up one base away. The method was the immunoSEQ multiplex PCR assay. TCRdb retrieved this table from immuneACCESS and kept in-frame rearrangements only. Not all clones are present; in checked studies, unresolved V genes account for under half, and no reason is known for the remainder. The table for this sample lists 96,000 or so clones; over 90% of them were counted only once. In total, the top ten clones hold about 7.3% of the sample. V loses 7 bases at its end and J loses 5 bases; junction bases beyond the gene matches: 13. From the germline V gene, CDR1 is SQVTM and CDR2 is ANQGSEA. Inclusive of the bounding cysteine and phenylalanine, the CDR3 is 14 residues long. Only the CDR3 DNA stays, 42 bases, in frame from base 1.

This TCR came from a man in his late teens or twenties in good health. The V and J segments used are TRBV29-1 and TRBJ2-7; 8 middle bases align to TRBD2. Sequencing used blood. The CDR3 loop reads CSASGSFAFDEQYF. The nucleotide sequence reads as follows: TGCAGCGCCAGCGGGAGTTTCGCTTTCGACGAGCAGTACTTC.